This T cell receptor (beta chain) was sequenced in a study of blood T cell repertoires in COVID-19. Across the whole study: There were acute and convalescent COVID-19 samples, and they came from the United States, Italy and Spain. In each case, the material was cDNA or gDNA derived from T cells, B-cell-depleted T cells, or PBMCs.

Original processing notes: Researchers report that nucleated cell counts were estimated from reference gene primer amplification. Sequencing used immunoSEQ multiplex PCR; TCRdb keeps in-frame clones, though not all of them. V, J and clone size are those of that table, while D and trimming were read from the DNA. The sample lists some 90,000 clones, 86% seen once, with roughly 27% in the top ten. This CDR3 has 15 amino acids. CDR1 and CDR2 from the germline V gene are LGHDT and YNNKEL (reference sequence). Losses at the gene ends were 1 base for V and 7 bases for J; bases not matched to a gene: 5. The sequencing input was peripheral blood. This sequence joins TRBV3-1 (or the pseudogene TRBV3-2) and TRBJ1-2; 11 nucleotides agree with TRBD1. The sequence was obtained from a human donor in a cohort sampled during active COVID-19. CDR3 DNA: TGTGCCAGCAGCCAAGCCTCGGGACAGGGGGGTGGCTACACCTTC. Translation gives CASSQASGQGGGYTF.